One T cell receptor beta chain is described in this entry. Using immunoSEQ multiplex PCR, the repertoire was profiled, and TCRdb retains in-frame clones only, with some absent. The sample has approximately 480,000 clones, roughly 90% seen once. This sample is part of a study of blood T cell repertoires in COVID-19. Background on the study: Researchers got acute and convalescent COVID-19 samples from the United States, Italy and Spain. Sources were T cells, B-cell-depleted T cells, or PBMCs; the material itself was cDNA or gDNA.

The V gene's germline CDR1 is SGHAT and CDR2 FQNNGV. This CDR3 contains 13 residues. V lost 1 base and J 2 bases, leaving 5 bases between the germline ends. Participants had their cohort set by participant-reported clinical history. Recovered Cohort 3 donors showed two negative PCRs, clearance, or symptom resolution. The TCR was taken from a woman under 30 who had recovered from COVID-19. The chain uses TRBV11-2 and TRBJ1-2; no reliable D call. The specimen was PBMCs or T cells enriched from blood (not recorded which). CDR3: CASSLGENYGYTF. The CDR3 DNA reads TGTGCCAGCAGCTTAGGAGAAAACTATGGCTACACCTTC.